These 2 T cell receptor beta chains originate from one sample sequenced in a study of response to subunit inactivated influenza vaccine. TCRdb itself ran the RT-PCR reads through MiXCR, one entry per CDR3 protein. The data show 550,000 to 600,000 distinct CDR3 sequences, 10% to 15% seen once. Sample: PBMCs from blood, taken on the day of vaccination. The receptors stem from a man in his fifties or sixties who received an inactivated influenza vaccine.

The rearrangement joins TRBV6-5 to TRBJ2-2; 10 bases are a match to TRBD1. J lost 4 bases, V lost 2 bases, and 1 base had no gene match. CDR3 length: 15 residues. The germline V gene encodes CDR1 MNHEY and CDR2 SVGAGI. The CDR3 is CASSYGTGATGELFF. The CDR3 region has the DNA TGTGCCAGCAGTTACGGGACAGGGGCCACCGGGGAGCTGTTTTTT.

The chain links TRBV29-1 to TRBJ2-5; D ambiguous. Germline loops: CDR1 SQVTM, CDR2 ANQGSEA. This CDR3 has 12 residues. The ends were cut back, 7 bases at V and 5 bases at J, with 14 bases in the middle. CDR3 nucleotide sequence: TGCAGCGGGGGTTTGGCGAAGGAGACCCAGTACTTC. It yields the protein CSGGLAKETQYF.